One TCR beta chain is described in this entry. Antigen: not known. The data were taken from a study of shared clonotypes between healthy human individuals. Method: immunoSEQ multiplex PCR; TCRdb's copy keeps in-frame clones and lacks some. The sample yields approximately 1,500,000 clones, roughly 96% seen once. Study conclusions and caveats: When naive CD4 clonotypes were compared across a handful of donors, 4% to 6.5% were shared.

V lost 3 bases and J lost 4, with 14 bases in between. The germline V gene encodes CDR1 MNHNS and CDR2 SASEGT. CDR3 length: 15 residues. The V gene is TRBV6-1, the J gene TRBJ2-3; a possible D gene is TRBD2 (5 bases). This clonotype originated in a man aged 30 to 39 in good health. Sequences were obtained from naive CD4+ T cells sorted from blood. Regarding subset: CD45RA+ positively selected. The CDR3 bases are TGTGCCAGCAGTGACGATCGGGGTTACCCAGATACGCAGTATTTT. This gives the protein CASSDDRGYPDTQYF.